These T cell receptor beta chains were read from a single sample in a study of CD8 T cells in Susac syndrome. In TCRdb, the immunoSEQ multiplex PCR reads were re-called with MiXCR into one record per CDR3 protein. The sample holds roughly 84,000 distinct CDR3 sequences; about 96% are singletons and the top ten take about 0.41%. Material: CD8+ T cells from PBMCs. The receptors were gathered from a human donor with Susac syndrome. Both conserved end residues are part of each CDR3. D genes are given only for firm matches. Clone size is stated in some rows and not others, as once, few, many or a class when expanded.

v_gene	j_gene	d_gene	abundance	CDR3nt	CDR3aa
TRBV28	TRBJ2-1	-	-	TGTGCCAGCAGTTCAGTAACTGAGCAGTTCTTC	CASSSVTEQFF
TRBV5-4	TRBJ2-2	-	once	TGTGCCAGCAGCTGGGACCTCAACACCGGGGAGCTGTTTTTT	CASSWDLNTGELFF
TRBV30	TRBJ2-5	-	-	TGTGCCTGGAGTTTCGGCCGGAGACAAGAGACCCAGTACTTC	CAWSFGRRQETQYF
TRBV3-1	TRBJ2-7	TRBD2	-	TGTGCCAGCAGCGGCCGACTAGCGGGAGACTACGAGCAGTACTTC	CASSGRLAGDYEQYF
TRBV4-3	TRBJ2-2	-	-	TGCGCCAGCAGCCATGCCGGGACTTTAAACACCGGGGAGCTGTTTTTT	CASSHAGTLNTGELFF
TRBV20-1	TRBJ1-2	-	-	TGCAGTGCTAGTGACGGACAGACTTATGGCTACACCTTC	CSASDGQTYGYTF
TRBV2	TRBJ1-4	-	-	TGTGCCAGCAGTGGAAGGGGCCGCGAAAAACTGTTTTTT	CASSGRGREKLFF
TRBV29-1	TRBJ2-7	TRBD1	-	TGCAGCGTTGGCGTATGGGGCAGGGGGTACGAGCAGTACTTC	CSVGVWGRGYEQYF
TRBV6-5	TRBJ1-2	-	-	TGTGCCAGCAGCCTGGGGGGGGCTAATGGCTACACCTTC	CASSLGGANGYTF
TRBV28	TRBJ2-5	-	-	TGTGCCAGCAGCCCCCCCCCGACAGGAGGTGAAGAGACCCAGTACTTC	CASSPPPTGGEETQYF
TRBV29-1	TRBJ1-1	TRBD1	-	TGCAGCGCCGGACAGGGGACCCTGGGCACTGAAGCTTTCTTT	CSAGQGTLGTEAFF
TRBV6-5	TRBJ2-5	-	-	TGTGCCAGCAGCCAAACAGGGGAGGGAGAGACCCAGTACTTC	CASSQTGEGETQYF
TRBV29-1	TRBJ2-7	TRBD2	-	TGCAGCGCGGGGGTAGTGGGAGGGTACGACGAGCAGTACTTC	CSAGVVGGYDEQYF
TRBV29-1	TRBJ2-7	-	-	TGCAGCGTTGAAGGTGGAAAGTACGAGCAGTACTTC	CSVEGGKYEQYF
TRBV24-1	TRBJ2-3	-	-	TGTGCCACCAGTGCCGCTGACACCGTTGGGTATTTT	CATSAADTVGYF
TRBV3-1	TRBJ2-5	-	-	TGTGCCAGCAGCCAAGATTGGCGTGTGCAAGAGACCCAGTACTTC	CASSQDWRVQETQYF
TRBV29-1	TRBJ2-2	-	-	TGCAGCGTTATGGGGCACCCCCGTACCGGGGAGCTGTTTTTT	CSVMGHPRTGELFF
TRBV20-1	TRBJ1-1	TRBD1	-	TGCAGTGCGGGAACAGGGGACATTGAAGCTTTCTTT	CSAGTGDIEAFF
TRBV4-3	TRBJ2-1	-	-	TGCGCCAGCAGCCAAGATCTTTTGGGAGGCGGCAGATTCTTC	CASSQDLLGGGRFF
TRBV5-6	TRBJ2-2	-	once	TGTGCCAGCAGCTCCGGACTAAACACCGGGGAGCTGTTTTTT	CASSSGLNTGELFF
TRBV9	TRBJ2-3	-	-	TGTGCCAGCAGCGTAGGCGGAAGGGGGACAGATACGCAGTATTTT	CASSVGGRGTDTQYF
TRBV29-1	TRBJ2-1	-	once	TGCAGCGTTCTCGGGGAGAGGGCAAATGAGCAGTTCTTC	CSVLGERANEQFF
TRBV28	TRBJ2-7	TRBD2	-	TGTGCCAGCAGTTTATCATGGACTAGCGGGAAGTACGAGCAGTACTTC	CASSLSWTSGKYEQYF
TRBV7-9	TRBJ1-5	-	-	TGTGCCAGCAGCCCCCCCGGGGGGGACAATCAGCCCCAGCATTTT	CASSPPGGDNQPQHF
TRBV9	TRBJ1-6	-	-	TGTGCCAGCAGCGTTGGAGCCCTTAATTCACCCCTCCACTTT	CASSVGALNSPLHF
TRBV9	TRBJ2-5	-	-	TGTGCCAGCAGCCCCGGCCACGAAGAGACCCAGTACTTC	CASSPGHEETQYF